These 2 T cell receptor beta chains share one sample of origin, sequenced in a study of naive and memory T cell subsets. Whole-study findings and limits: Possibly reflecting memory cells re-expressing CD45RA, a few larger clonotypes occurred in naive repertoires, especially CD8.

An equimolar mix of two oligonucleotides served as the beta constant-region primer for TRBC1 and TRBC2. The ligated cDNA underwent four PCR rounds using SP2 and nested alpha and beta constant-region primers. From the UMI-ligation and nested PCR reads, TCRdb called clonotypes with MiXCR, one entry per CDR3 protein. The sample holds around 93,000 distinct CDR3 sequences, around 10% seen once. Their antigens remain unidentified. Input material: naive CD4+ T cells from blood. These receptors were obtained from a human donor in good health.

The J gene is TRBJ1-2, the V gene TRBV27, with a tentative D call TRBD1 (6 bases). This CDR3 spans 15 amino acids. The germline gives CDR1 MNHEY, CDR2 SMNVEV (reference sequence). With 3 bases removed from V and 2 bases from J, the gap between germline ends came to 13 bases. This chain's CDR3 is CASSLSTGSNYGYTF. The CDR3, as DNA: TGTGCCAGCAGTTTGAGTACAGGGTCGAACTATGGCTACACCTTC.

This clonotype was recorded many times. The chain carries TRBV18 and TRBJ2-5; D remains ambiguous. The CDR3 length is 14 residues. Trimming took off 3 bases at V and 2 bases at J, with 10 bases between the two ends. Germline V gene sequence: CDR1 KGHSH, CDR2 LQKENI. CDR3 protein: CASSPRLGQETQYF. The CDR3 coding sequence is TGTGCCAGCTCACCCCGTTTAGGTCAAGAGACCCAGTACTTC.